The entry below describes one T cell receptor (beta chain). V was trimmed by 4 bases and J by 6 bases, leaving 16 bases between them. This CDR3 has 15 amino acids. Germline CDR1 and CDR2: KGHDR and SFDVKD. TCRdb's table, derived via immunoSEQ multiplex PCR, lists solely in-frame clones and lacks some. The sample yields 150,000 to 200,000 clones, around 80% seen once. This sample was included in a study of blood T cell repertoires in COVID-19. Recovery meant two consecutive negative NP/OP PCR tests, professional clearance, or resolved symptoms. Sequences were obtained from PBMCs or T cells enriched from blood (not recorded which). The V and J genes are TRBV24-1 and TRBJ2-3; a weak D match, TRBD2 (6 bases). This receptor was obtained from a man aged 50-59 years who had recovered from COVID-19. The CDR3 region is CATSDSGLSTDTQYF. The CDR3 nucleotides are TGTGCCACCAGTGACTCGGGACTTTCGACGGATACGCAGTATTTT.